A selection of T cell receptor beta chains follows, all from one sample in a study of T cell repertoires in cytomegalovirus infection. Via MiXCR, TCRdb re-called the reads, giving one row per CDR3 protein. This table holds under 200,000 distinct CDR3 sequences, 15% to 20% found once. Sequencing was performed on CD8+ T cells from PBMCs. The origin of the receptors is a human donor in good health (CMV status not recorded). Some clones in this sample may be carry-over from other donors' samples. The CDR3 runs from the conserved cysteine through the conserved F or W. Rows may omit the clone size; those that give it use once, few, many or a size class.

j_call: TRBJ1-6
v_call: TRBV2
clone_size: .
cdr3_aa: CASSERGRSYNSPLHF

j_call: TRBJ2-2
v_call: TRBV14
clone_size: few
cdr3_aa: CASSQDLGSPNTGELFF

j_call: TRBJ2-7
v_call: TRBV29-1
clone_size: medium-sized
cdr3_aa: CSVAGDTFYEQYF

j_call: TRBJ2-7
v_call: TRBV6-2/TRBV6-3
clone_size: few
cdr3_aa: CASSSRTRDRTHEQYF

j_call: TRBJ1-5
v_call: TRBV7-2
clone_size: few
cdr3_aa: CASSRRERKEPQHF

j_call: TRBJ2-1
v_call: TRBV5-5
clone_size: many
cdr3_aa: CASSSRNKTGGPSYNEQFF

j_call: TRBJ2-2
v_call: TRBV6-2/TRBV6-3
clone_size: few
cdr3_aa: CASSYGLVIIAGDRGELFF

j_call: TRBJ1-1
v_call: TRBV7-6
clone_size: few
cdr3_aa: CASSLRGGLWAEAFF

j_call: TRBJ1-5
v_call: TRBV6-6
clone_size: few
cdr3_aa: CASSYSAAHTQNQPQHF

j_call: TRBJ2-7
v_call: TRBV4-3
clone_size: few
cdr3_aa: CASSQGGDRYEQYF

j_call: TRBJ2-2
v_call: TRBV7-2
clone_size: .
cdr3_aa: CASSFTFSGSPTGELFF

j_call: TRBJ1-2
v_call: TRBV6-1
clone_size: .
cdr3_aa: CATTGYTF

j_call: TRBJ2-7
v_call: TRBV7-6
clone_size: few
cdr3_aa: CASSLGWDEQYF

j_call: TRBJ2-5
v_call: TRBV7-6
clone_size: .
cdr3_aa: CASSLIASPQETQYF

j_call: TRBJ2-7
v_call: TRBV11-2
clone_size: few
cdr3_aa: CASSSRLEQYF

j_call: TRBJ1-2
v_call: TRBV7-2
clone_size: .
cdr3_aa: CASSLARGLDGYTF

j_call: TRBJ2-1
v_call: TRBV7-2
clone_size: few
cdr3_aa: CASSSDGGWNEQFF

j_call: TRBJ1-2
v_call: TRBV28
clone_size: .
cdr3_aa: CASSPGIYGYTF

j_call: TRBJ2-3
v_call: TRBV7-3
clone_size: few
cdr3_aa: CASSLRASGRTDTQYF

j_call: TRBJ1-3
v_call: TRBV27
clone_size: few
cdr3_aa: CASSNGNTIYF

j_call: TRBJ2-2
v_call: TRBV7-2
clone_size: .
cdr3_aa: CASSLRGPVTGELFF

j_call: TRBJ2-7
v_call: TRBV29-1
clone_size: .
cdr3_aa: CSVEVASSYEQYF

j_call: TRBJ2-2
v_call: TRBV20-1
clone_size: few
cdr3_aa: CSARGIAIGGTGELFF

j_call: TRBJ2-5
v_call: TRBV12-3/TRBV12-4
clone_size: .
cdr3_aa: CASGSGTAKETQYF

j_call: TRBJ1-2
v_call: TRBV6-6
clone_size: few
cdr3_aa: CATTDTFSARF

j_call: TRBJ2-7
v_call: TRBV28
clone_size: .
cdr3_aa: CASSQTVNEQYF

j_call: TRBJ2-3
v_call: TRBV7-9
clone_size: .
cdr3_aa: CASSLEFSPGLASTDTQYF

j_call: TRBJ1-1
v_call: TRBV6-1
clone_size: .
cdr3_aa: CASSTLQEENTEAFF

j_call: TRBJ2-1
v_call: TRBV7-2
clone_size: many
cdr3_aa: CASSDPRLAPPYNEQFF

j_call: TRBJ2-1
v_call: TRBV12-3/TRBV12-4
clone_size: .
cdr3_aa: CASSLQPFVYNEQFF

j_call: TRBJ1-5
v_call: TRBV7-2
clone_size: few
cdr3_aa: CASSLGGGGQPQHF

j_call: TRBJ1-6
v_call: TRBV7-2
clone_size: many
cdr3_aa: CASSLVGTENSPLHF

j_call: TRBJ1-1
v_call: TRBV5-1
clone_size: .
cdr3_aa: CASSLLPGDTEAFF

j_call: TRBJ1-5
v_call: TRBV4-1
clone_size: .
cdr3_aa: CASSQDMGGGPNQPQHF

j_call: TRBJ2-1
v_call: TRBV28
clone_size: .
cdr3_aa: CASTVGAHEQFF

j_call: TRBJ2-7
v_call: TRBV2
clone_size: few
cdr3_aa: CATGWGYEQYF

j_call: TRBJ1-2
v_call: TRBV20-1
clone_size: once
cdr3_aa: CSASNRENYGYTF

j_call: TRBJ2-7
v_call: TRBV5-4
clone_size: .
cdr3_aa: CASSLGGPSYEQYF

j_call: TRBJ2-5
v_call: TRBV7-9
clone_size: few
cdr3_aa: CASSSTSGSTKTQYF